This T cell receptor beta chain was documented in a study of cytomegalovirus exposure and HLA in healthy donors. The CDR3 runs to 19 residues. Trimming took off 0 bases at V and 0 bases at J, with 18 bases between the two ends. Per the germline V gene, CDR1 is MGHRA and CDR2 is YSYEKL. 60 Vbeta and 13 Jbeta primers were used in PCR. Assay used: immunoSEQ multiplex PCR; TCRdb lists only in-frame clones, some missing. The table includes just over 200,000 clones, 70% detected once. All the people who gave samples were healthy bone marrow donors. The receptor was isolated from a man aged 40-50 years in good health and CMV-seropositive. The V call is TRBV4-1, the J call TRBJ1-3; the D gene is possibly TRBD1 (5 bases). Sequencing was done on a sample of PBMCs. The chain's CDR3 is CASSQDLRVALSSGNTIYF. CDR3 sequence (DNA): TGCGCCAGCAGCCAAGATCTCAGGGTTGCCCTGAGCTCTGGAAACACCATATATTTT.